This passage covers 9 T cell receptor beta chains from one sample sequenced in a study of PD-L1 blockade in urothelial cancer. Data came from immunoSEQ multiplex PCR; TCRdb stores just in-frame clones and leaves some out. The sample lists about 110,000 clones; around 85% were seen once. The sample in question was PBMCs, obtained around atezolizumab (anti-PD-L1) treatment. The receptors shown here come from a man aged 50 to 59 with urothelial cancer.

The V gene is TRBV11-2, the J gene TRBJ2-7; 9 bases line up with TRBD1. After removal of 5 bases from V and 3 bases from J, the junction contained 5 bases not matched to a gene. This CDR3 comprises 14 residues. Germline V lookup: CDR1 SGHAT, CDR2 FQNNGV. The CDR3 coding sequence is TGTGCCAGCAGCCGAGACAGGGGGGACTACGAGCAGTACTTC. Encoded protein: CASSRDRGDYEQYF.

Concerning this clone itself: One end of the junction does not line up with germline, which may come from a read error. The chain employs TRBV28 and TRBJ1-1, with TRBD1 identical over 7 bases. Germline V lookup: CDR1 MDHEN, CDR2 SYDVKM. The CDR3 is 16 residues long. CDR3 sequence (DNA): TGTGCCGGCAGCCTCCCTCCGGGCAGGGGGTCCACTGAAGCTTTCTTT. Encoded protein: CAGSLPPGRGSTEAFF.

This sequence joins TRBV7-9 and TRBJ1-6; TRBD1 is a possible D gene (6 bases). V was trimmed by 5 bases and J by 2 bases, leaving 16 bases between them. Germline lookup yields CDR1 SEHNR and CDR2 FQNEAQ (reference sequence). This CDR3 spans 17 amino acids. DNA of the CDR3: TGTGCCAGCAGCGGGTCCGGGGGGGGCACCTATAATTCACCCCTCCACTTT. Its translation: CASSGSGGGTYNSPLHF.

The CDR3 DNA reads as TGCGCCAGCAGAGCGGGAGGTGCCTCCGGGGAGCTGTTTTTT. Translation gives CASRAGGASGELFF. The genes are TRBV10-1 and TRBJ2-2; 9 bases match TRBD2. Germline V gene lookup returns CDR1 WNHNN and CDR2 SYGVQD (reference sequence). Trimming cost V 6 bases and J 6 bases; bases outside gene matches: 5. The CDR3 has 14 residues.

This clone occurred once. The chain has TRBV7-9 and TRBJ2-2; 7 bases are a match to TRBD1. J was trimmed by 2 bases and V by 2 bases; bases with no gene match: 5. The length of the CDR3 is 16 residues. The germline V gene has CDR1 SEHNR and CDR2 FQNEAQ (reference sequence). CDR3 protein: CASSLTTGTNTGELFF. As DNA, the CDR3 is TGTGCCAGCAGCTTAACGACAGGGACCAACACCGGGGAGCTGTTTTTT.

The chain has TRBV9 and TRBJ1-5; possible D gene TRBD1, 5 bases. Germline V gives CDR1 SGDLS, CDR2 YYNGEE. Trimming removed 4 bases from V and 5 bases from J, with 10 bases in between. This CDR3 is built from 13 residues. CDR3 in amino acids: CASSFGGYQPQHF. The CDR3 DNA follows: TGTGCCAGCAGCTTTGGGGGGTATCAGCCCCAGCATTTT.

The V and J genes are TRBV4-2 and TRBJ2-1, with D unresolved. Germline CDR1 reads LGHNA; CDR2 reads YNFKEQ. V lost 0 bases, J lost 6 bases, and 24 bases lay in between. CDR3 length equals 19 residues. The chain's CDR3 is CASSQDSQIELRSFNEQFF. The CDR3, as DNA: TGTGCCAGCAGCCAAGATTCGCAGATTGAACTTAGGAGTTTCAATGAGCAGTTCTTC.

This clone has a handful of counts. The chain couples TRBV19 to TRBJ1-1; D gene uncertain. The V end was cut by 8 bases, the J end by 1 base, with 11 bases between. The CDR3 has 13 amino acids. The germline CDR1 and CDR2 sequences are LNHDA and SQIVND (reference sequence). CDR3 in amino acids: CASRRPGNTEAFF. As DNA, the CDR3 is TGTGCCAGTCGAAGGCCAGGGAACACTGAAGCTTTCTTT.

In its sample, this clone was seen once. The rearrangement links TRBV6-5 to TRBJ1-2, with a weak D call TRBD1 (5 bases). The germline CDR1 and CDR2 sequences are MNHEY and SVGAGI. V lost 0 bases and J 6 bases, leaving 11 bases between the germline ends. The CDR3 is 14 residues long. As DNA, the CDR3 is TGTGCCAGCAGTTACTCATCAGTGACAGATGGCTACACCTTC. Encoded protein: CASSYSSVTDGYTF.